A selection of T cell receptor beta chains follows, all from one sample in a study of OX40 agonist ivuxolimab in advanced cancers. Assay used: immunoSEQ multiplex PCR; TCRdb lists only in-frame clones, some missing. The sample lists roughly 60,000 clones, 70% to 90% seen once, with about 0.88% in the top ten. The starting material was CD4+ or CD8+ T cells sorted from blood, obtained in a trial of the OX40 agonist ivuxolimab. The receptors here all came from an adult with an advanced solid tumor such as melanoma, head and neck, liver or kidney cancer. Both conserved end residues are part of each CDR3. The order of the fields is V gene, clone size, D gene, J gene, CDR3 protein, CDR3 DNA. D genes are given only for firm matches. Some rows mark clone size as missing; the rest say once, few, many or name a class of expanded clone.

V gene: TRBV28
clone size: .
D gene: TRBD1
J gene: TRBJ2-7
CDR3 protein: CASSLGTGGDEQYF
CDR3 DNA: TGTGCCAGCAGTCTGGGGACAGGGGGCGACGAGCAGTACTTC

V gene: TRBV5-4
clone size: .
D gene: .
J gene: TRBJ1-3
CDR3 protein: CASSLVGDGNTIYF
CDR3 DNA: TGTGCCAGCAGCTTAGTTGGGGATGGAAACACCATATATTTT

V gene: TRBV5-1
clone size: once
D gene: TRBD2
J gene: TRBJ2-1
CDR3 protein: CASRPGLDSNEQFF
CDR3 DNA: TGCGCCAGCAGACCGGGACTAGATTCTAATGAGCAGTTCTTC

V gene: TRBV11-1
clone size: .
D gene: TRBD2
J gene: TRBJ2-2
CDR3 protein: CASSQNSGRRAGELFF
CDR3 DNA: TGTGCCAGCAGCCAAAATAGCGGGAGGAGGGCCGGGGAGCTGTTTTTT

V gene: TRBV19
clone size: once
D gene: .
J gene: TRBJ1-2
CDR3 protein: CASSTRRPAGGYGYTF
CDR3 DNA: TGTGCCAGTAGTACTCGCCGACCCGCGGGCGGCTATGGCTACACCTTC

V gene: TRBV18
clone size: .
D gene: .
J gene: TRBJ1-5
CDR3 protein: CASSPAGDQPQHF
CDR3 DNA: TGTGCCAGCTCACCAGCCGGGGATCAGCCCCAGCATTTT

V gene: TRBV10-3
clone size: .
D gene: .
J gene: TRBJ2-3
CDR3 protein: CAISAGYATDTQYF
CDR3 DNA: TGTGCCATCAGTGCAGGGTACGCGACAGATACGCAGTATTTT

V gene: TRBV6-6
clone size: .
D gene: TRBD1
J gene: TRBJ1-6
CDR3 protein: CASRIGQGFSPLHF
CDR3 DNA: TGTGCCAGCAGGATAGGACAGGGGTTTTCACCCCTCCACTTT

V gene: TRBV19
clone size: .
D gene: .
J gene: TRBJ2-1
CDR3 protein: CASSPRGPTYNEQFF
CDR3 DNA: TGTGCCAGTAGTCCCCGAGGCCCAACCTACAATGAGCAGTTCTTC

V gene: TRBV7-8
clone size: .
D gene: .
J gene: TRBJ2-3
CDR3 protein: CASSFRGADTQYF
CDR3 DNA: TGTGCCAGCAGCTTCCGGGGCGCGGATACGCAGTATTTT

V gene: TRBV9
clone size: .
D gene: .
J gene: TRBJ2-1
CDR3 protein: CASSVLQGGNYNEQFF
CDR3 DNA: TGTGCCAGCAGCGTACTCCAGGGGGGAAATTACAATGAGCAGTTCTTC

V gene: TRBV27
clone size: .
D gene: TRBD2
J gene: TRBJ2-7
CDR3 protein: CASSLSKAGVSEQYF
CDR3 DNA: TGTGCCAGCAGTTTATCGAAAGCGGGAGTTTCCGAGCAGTACTTC

V gene: TRBV7-3
clone size: .
D gene: .
J gene: TRBJ2-3
CDR3 protein: CASSLSPPGATDTQYF
CDR3 DNA: TGTGCCAGCAGCTTATCCCCGCCCGGGGCCACAGATACGCAGTATTTT